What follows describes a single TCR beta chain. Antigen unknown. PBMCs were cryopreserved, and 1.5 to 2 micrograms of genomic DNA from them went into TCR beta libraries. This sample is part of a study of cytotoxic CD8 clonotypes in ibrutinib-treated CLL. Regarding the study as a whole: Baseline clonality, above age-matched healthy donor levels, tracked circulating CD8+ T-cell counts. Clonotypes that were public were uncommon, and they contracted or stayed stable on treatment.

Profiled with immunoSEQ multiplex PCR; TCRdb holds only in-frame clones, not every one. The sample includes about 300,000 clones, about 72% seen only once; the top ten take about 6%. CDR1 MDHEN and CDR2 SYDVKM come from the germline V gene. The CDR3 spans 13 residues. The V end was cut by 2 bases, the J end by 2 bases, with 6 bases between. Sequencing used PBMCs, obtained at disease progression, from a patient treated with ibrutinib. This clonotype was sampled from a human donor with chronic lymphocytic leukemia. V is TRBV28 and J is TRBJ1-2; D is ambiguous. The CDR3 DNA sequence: TGTGCCAGCAGTTTAAACTTCAACTATGGCTACACCTTC. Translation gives CASSLNFNYGYTF.